The T cell receptor (beta chain) under discussion was sequenced for a study of shared clonotypes between healthy human individuals. The authors distributed each subset's genomic DNA evenly over several immunoSEQ plates. Here immunoSEQ multiplex PCR was the method, and the copy in TCRdb shows in-frame clones only, minus some. This sample carries 2 million to 2.5 million clones, 92% of them seen once, and the ten largest clones take 0.3% to 0.4%. V shed 5 bases and J 3 bases; nucleotides not matched to a gene: 4. This CDR3 spans 12 amino acids. Germline CDR1 reads GTSNPN; CDR2 reads SVGIG (reference sequence).

V usage is TRBV30 and J usage is TRBJ2-7; the match to TRBD2 covers 7 bases. The receptor's source is a man aged 18 to 29 in good health. Some clones in this sample may be carry-over from other donors' samples. The sample taken for sequencing was naive CD4+ T cells from PBMCs. Subset reported: CD45RA+ positively selected. The CDR3 is CAWASGFYEQYF. The CDR3 DNA reads TGTGCCTGGGCTAGCGGCTTCTACGAGCAGTACTTC.